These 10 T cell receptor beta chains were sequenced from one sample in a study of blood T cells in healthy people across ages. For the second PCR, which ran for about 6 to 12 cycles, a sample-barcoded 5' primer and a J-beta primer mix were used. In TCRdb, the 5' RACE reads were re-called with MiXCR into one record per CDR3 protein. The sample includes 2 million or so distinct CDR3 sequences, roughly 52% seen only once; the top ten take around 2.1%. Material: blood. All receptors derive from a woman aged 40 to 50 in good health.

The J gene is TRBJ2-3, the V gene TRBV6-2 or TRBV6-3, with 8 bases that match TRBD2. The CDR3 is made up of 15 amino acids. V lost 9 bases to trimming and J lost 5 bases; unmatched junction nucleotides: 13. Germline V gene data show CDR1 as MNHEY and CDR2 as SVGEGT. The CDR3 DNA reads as TGTGCCAGTTCCGCGGCTTCCCGGGAGGGAGATACGCAGTATTTT. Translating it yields CASSAASREGDTQYF.

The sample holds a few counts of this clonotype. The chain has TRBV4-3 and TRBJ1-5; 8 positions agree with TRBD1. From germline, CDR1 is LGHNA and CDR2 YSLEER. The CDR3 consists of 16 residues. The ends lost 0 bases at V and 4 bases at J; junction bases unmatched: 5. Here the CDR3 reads CASSQDMGQANQPQHF. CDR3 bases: TGCGCCAGCAGCCAAGATATGGGACAGGCTAATCAGCCCCAGCATTTT.

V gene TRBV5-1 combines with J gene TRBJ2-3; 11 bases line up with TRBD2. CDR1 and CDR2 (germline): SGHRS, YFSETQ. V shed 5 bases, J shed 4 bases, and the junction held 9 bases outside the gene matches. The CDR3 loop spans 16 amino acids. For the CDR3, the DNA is TGCGCCAGCAGTCGTACTAGCGGGAGAGGGGCAGATACGCAGTATTTT. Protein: CASSRTSGRGADTQYF.

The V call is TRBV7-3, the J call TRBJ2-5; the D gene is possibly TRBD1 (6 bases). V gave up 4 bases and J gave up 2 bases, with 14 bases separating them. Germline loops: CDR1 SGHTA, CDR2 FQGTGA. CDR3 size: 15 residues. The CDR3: CASSWTGTTQETQYF. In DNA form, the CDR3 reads TGTGCCAGCAGCTGGACCGGGACAACACAAGAGACCCAGTACTTC.

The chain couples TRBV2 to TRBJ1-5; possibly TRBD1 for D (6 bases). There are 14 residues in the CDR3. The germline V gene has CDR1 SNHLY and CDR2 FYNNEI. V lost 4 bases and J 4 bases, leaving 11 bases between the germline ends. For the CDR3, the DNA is TGTGCCAGCAGTGTAGGGGACATTAATCAGCCCCAGCATTTT. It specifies CASSVGDINQPQHF.

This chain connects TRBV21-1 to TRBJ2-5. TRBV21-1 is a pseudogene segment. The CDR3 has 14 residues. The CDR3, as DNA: TGTGCCAGCAGCAGGGTCGAGTACCAAGAGACCCAGTACTTC. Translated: CASSRVEYQETQYF.

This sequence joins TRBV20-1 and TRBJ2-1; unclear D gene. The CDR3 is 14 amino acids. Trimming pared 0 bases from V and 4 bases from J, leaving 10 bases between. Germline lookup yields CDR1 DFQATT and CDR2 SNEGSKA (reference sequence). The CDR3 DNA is TGCAGTGCTAGAGATCCCAGACGGTACAATGAGCAGTTCTTC. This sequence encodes CSARDPRRYNEQFF.

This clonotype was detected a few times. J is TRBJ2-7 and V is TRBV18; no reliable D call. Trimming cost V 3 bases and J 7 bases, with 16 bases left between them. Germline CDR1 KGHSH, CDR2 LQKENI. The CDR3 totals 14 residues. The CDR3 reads CASSPVGSNNEQYF. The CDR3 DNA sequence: TGTGCCAGCTCACCGGTAGGGTCGAACAATGAGCAGTACTTC.

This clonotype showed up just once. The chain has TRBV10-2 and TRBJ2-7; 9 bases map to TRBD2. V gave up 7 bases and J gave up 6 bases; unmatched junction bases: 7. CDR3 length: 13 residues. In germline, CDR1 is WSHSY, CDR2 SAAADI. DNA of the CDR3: TGCGCCAGCACAGAGGGACTAGCAGTCGAGCAGTACTTC. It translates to CASTEGLAVEQYF.

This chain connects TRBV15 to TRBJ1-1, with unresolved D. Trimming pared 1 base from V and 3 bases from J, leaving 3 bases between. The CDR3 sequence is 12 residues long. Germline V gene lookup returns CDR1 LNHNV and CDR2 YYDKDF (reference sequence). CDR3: CATSRADTEAFF. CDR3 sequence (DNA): TGTGCCACCAGCAGAGCTGACACTGAAGCTTTCTTT.